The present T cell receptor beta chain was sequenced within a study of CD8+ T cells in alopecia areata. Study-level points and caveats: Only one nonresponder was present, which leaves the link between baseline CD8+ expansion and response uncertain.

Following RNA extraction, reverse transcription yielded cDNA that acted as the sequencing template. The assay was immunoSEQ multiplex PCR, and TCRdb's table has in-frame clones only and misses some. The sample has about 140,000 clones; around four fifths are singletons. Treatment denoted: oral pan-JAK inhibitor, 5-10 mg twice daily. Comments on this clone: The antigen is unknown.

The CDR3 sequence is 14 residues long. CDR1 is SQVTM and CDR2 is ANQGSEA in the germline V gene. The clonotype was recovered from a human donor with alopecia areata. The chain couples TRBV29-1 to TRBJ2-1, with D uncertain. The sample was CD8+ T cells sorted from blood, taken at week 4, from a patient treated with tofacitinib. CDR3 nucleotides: TGCAGTGGAGAGACACTGGATAGGGATTTTGAGCAGTTCTTC. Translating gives CSGETLDRDFEQFF.